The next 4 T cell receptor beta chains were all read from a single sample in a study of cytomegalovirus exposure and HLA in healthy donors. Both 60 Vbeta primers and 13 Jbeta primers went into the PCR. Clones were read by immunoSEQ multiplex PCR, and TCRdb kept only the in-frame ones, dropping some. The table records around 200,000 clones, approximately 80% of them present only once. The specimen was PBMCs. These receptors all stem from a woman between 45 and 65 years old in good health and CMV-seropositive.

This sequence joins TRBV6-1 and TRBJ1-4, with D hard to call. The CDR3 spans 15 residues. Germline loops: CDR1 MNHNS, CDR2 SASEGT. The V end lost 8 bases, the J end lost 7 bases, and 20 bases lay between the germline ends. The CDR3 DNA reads TGTGCCAGCGCCCCCGTTGAGGCCCTGGGTGAAAAACTGTTTTTT. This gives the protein CASAPVEALGEKLFF.

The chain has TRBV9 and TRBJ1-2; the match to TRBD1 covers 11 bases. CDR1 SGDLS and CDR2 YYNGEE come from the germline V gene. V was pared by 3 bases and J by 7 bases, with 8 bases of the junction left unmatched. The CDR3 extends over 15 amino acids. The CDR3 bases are TGTGCCAGCAGCGGCGCCGGGACAGGGGGTCTTGGCTACACCTTC. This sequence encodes CASSGAGTGGLGYTF.

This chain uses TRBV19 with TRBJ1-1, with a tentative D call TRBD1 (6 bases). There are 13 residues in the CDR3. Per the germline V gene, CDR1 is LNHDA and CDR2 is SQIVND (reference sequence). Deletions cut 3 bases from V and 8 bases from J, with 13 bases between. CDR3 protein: CASSIQGNPEAFF. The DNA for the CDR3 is TGTGCCAGTAGTATTCAGGGGAACCCCGAAGCTTTCTTT.

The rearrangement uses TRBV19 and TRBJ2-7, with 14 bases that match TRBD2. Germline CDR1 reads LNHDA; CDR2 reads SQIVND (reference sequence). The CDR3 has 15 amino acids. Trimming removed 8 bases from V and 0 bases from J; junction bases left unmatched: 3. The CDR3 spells CASRTSGGHSYEQYF. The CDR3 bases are TGTGCCAGTCGGACTAGCGGGGGGCACTCCTACGAGCAGTACTTC.